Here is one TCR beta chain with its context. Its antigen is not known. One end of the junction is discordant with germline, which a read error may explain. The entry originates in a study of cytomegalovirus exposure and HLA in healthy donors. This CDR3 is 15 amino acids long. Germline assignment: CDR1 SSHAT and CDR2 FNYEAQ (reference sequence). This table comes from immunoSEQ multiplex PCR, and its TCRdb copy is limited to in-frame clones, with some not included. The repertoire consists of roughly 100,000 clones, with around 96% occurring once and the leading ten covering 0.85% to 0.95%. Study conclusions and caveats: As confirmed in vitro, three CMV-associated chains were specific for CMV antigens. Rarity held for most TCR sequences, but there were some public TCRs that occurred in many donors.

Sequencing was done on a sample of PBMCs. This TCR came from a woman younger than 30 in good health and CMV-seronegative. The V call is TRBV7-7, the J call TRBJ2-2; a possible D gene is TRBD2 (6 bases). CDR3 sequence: CASSLGGLNTGELFF. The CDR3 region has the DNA TGTGCTAGCAGCTTAGGAGGGCTGAACACCGGGGAGCTGTTTTTT.